This T cell receptor (beta chain) was identified during a study of identical twins. Via MiXCR, TCRdb re-called the 5' RACE reads, giving one row per CDR3 protein. The sample has 600,000 to 850,000 distinct CDR3 sequences, roughly 18% seen once. Study conclusions and caveats: Insertions were fewer in abundant cord blood beta clonotypes, whereas memory repertoires showed none of this pattern.

V shed 2 bases, J shed 7 bases, and the junction held 13 bases outside the gene matches. This CDR3 is 17 amino acids long. Remarks on this clonotype: Its target is not known.

The same data also contributed to another study, on T cells expressing NK-cell markers. That source reports: The authors derived TCR beta repertoires from sorted CD3+CD56+NKG2C+, CD3+CD56+NKG2C- and CD3+CD56-NKG2C+ T cells. Among CD8+ T cells from over 5 donors, dominant NKG2C+ clonotypes accounted for roughly 1.0-7.0%.

The material sequenced was PBMCs. The sequence was collected from a woman under 30 in good health. The chain has TRBV12-3 or TRBV12-4 and TRBJ1-5; 8 bases are a match to TRBD1. This chain's CDR3 is CASSLSPRTGREQPQHF. Here the CDR3 DNA reads TGTGCCAGCAGTTTATCCCCCCGGACAGGGAGAGAACAGCCCCAGCATTTT.